This paragraph reports one TCR beta chain. This clone was counted a few times. What antigen it recognizes has not been identified. There are no base qualities to consult, and no much larger clone falls within one base. The data were taken from a study of PD-1 blockade in classical Hodgkin lymphoma (dated by TCRdb to about 2020). Background for the entire study: Nivolumab dosing was 3 mg/kg intravenously every 2 weeks, continuing until either disease progression or unacceptable toxicity. The study used TCR beta sequencing and CyTOF to define a peripheral blood immune signature of response to PD-1 blockade in classical Hodgkin lymphoma.

Points the paper makes about the study in general: Baseline diversity similar to that of newly diagnosed patients was observed in trial patients achieving complete response, whereas significantly lower diversity was observed in partial responders and progressors. The study covered only a single clinical trial cohort, and the causes of the repertoire differences, possibly disease activity or prior therapy, were still not defined. Newly diagnosed patients were reported to have lower baseline TCR diversity than healthy donors, and relapsed/refractory patients were reported to have lower baseline TCR diversity still. Lower diversity was seen in patients whose nivolumab began less than 1 year after ASCT, and these patients were left out of later analyses so that immune reconstitution would not confound the results. CD4+ but not CD8+ TCR diversity rose significantly by C4D1 (p=0.0027 vs p=0.16), most apparent in complete responders (p=0.02).

CDR1 and CDR2 (SGHTA, FQGNSA) derive from the germline V gene. The CDR3 runs 14 amino acids, cysteine and phenylalanine included. The sequence is cut down to CDR3 DNA, 42 bases in frame from base 1. V sheds 5 bases and J sheds 5 bases, leaving 13 bases between their ends. The Qiagen DNeasy kit was used to extract genomic DNA both from unsorted PBMCs and from the negatively selected CD4+ and CD8+ fractions. Using primers that anneal to V and J segments, immunoSEQ multiplex PCR amplified the TCR beta CDR3 regions. A synthetic immune receptor repertoire was used to minimize amplification bias, and any residual bias was removed computationally once sequencing was done. Under the source paper's analysis protocol: Repertoire diversity was quantified as the Shannon entropy index using custom Python scripts. Unsorted, CD4+ and CD8+ repertoires were analyzed separately, except for combined analyses in which CD4+ and CD8+ sequences were merged in silico. Clonal expansion was defined as at least a 2-fold frequency increase after treatment relative to C1D1, with a pseudocount of 0.5 for undetected baseline clones. Singleton clones were defined as clones with 0 or 1 copy at C1D1, and non-singleton clones were defined as clones with 2 or more copies. Clones expanded in unsorted samples were labelled as CD4+, CD8+ or unknown by matching protein sequences in sorted samples from the same patient. Wilcoxon tests were applied to paired samples to test diversity changes from C1D1 to C4D1. TCRdb mirrors the immuneACCESS table, restricted to in-frame sequences. Some clones are absent from its copies; in checked studies, under half trace to an unresolved V gene, and the reason for the others is unknown. The D gene and trimming were derived from the DNA, and the V and J assignments and clone size from that table. Recorded for this sample are around 25,000 clones; 84% of them occurred a single time. Of the sample, roughly 6.2% falls within the top ten clones.

This specimen's time point label, interpreted: cycle 4 day 1 (C4D1), after more than five weeks of nivolumab. All trial patients had relapsed after autologous stem cell transplantation, with cohorts A, B and C differing in prior brentuximab vedotin exposure. The trial cohort comprised 56 patients with relapsed/refractory classical Hodgkin lymphoma whose best overall responses were complete response, partial response or progressive disease. Single-agent nivolumab was administered to trial patients in the multi-cohort phase II CheckMate 205 trial. An independent review committee assessed best overall response by applying the 2007 International Working Group response criteria. PBMCs from the trial were collected at three points: immediately before nivolumab initiation (C1D1), and during therapy at cycle 2 day 1 and cycle 4 day 1. After peripheral blood was drawn into 8 mL Vacutainer Cell Preparation Tubes, PBMCs were isolated by centrifugation and then cryopreserved.

The sequencing here drew on peripheral blood mononuclear cells (PBMCs), taken before the fourth cycle of nivolumab. The chain joins TRBV7-2 to TRBJ1-5; D gene: possibly TRBD1, on 5 matching bases. The sequence came from a human donor with classical Hodgkin lymphoma. Read as DNA, the sequence is TGTGCCAGCAGCCCTGGGGCAGCGGATCAGCCCCAGCATTTT. Its translation reads: CASSPGAADQPQHF.